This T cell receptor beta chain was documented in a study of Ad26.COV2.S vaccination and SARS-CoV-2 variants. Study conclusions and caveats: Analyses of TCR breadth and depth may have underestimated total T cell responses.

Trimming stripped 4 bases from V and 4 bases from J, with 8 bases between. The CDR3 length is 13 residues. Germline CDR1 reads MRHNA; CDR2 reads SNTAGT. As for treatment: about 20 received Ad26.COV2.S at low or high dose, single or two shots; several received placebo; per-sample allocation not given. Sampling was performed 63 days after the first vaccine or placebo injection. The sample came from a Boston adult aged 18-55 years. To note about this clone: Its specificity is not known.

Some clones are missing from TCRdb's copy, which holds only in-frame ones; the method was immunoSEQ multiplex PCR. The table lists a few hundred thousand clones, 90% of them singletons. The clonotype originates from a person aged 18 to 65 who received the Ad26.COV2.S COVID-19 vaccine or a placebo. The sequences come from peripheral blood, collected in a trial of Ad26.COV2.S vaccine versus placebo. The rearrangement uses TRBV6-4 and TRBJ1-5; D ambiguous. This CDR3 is CASSVRENQPQHF. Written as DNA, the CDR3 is TGTGCCAGCAGTGTCCGGGAAAATCAGCCCCAGCATTTT.